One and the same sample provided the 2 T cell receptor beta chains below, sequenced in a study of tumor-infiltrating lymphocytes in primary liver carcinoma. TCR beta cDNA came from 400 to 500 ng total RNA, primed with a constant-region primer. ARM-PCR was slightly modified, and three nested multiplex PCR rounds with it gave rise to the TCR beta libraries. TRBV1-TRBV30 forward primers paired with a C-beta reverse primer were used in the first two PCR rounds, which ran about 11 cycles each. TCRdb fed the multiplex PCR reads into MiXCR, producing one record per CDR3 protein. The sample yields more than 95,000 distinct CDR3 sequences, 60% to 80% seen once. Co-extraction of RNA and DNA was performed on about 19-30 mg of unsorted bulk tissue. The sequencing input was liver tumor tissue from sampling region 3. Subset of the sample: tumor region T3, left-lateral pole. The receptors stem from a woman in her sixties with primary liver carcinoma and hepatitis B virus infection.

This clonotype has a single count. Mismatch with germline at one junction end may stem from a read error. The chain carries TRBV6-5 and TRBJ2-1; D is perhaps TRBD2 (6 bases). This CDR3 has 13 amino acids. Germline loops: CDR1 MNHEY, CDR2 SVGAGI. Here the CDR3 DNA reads TGTGCAAGCAGCCGAAGCGGGTACAATGAGCACTTCTTC. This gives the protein CASSRSGYNEHFF.

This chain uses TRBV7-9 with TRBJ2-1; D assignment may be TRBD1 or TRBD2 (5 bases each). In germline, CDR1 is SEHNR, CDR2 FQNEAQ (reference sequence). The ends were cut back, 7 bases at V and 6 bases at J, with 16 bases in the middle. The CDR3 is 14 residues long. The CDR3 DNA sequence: TGTGCCAGCAACCCACACGGGACCATCAATGAGCAGTTCTTC. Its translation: CASNPHGTINEQFF.